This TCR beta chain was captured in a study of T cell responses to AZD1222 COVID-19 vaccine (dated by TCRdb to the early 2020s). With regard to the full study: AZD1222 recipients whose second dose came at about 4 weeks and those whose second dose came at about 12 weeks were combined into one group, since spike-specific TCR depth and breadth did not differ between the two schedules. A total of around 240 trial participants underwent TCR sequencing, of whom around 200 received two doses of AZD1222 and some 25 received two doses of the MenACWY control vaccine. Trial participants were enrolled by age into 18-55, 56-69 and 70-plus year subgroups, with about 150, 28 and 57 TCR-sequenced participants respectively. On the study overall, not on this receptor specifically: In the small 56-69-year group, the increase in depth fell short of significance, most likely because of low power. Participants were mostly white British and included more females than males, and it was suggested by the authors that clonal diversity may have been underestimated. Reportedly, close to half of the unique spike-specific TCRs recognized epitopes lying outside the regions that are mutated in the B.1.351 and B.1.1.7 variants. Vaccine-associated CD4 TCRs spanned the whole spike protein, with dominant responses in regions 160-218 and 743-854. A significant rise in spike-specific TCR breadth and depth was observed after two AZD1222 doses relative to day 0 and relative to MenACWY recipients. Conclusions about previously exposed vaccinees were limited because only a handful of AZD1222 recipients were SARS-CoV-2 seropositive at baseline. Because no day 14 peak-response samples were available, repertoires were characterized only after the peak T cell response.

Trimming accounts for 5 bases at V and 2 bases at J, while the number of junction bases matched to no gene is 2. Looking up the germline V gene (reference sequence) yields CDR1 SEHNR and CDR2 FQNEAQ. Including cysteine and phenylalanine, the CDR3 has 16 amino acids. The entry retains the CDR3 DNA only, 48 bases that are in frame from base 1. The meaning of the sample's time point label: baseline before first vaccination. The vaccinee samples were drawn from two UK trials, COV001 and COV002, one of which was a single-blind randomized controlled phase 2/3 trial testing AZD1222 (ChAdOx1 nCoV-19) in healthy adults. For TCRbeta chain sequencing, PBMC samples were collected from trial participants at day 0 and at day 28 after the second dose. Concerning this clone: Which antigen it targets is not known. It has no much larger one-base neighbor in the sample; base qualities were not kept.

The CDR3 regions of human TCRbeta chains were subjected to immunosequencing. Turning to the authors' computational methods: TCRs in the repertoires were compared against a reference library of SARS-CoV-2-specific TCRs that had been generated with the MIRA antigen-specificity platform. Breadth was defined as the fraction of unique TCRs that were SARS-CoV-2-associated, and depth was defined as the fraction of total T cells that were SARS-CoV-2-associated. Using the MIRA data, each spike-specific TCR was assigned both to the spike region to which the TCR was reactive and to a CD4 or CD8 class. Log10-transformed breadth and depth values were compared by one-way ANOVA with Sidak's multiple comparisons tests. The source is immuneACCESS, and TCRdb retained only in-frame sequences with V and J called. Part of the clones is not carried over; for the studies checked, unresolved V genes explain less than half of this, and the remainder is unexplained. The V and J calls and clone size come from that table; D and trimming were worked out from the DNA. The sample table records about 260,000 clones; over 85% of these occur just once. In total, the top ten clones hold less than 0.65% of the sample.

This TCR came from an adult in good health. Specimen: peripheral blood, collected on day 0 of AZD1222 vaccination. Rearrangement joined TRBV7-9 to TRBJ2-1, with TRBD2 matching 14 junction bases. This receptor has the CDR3 CASSQGLAGAYNEQFF. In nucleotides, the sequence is TGTGCCAGCAGCCAGGGACTAGCGGGAGCCTACAATGAGCAGTTCTTC.